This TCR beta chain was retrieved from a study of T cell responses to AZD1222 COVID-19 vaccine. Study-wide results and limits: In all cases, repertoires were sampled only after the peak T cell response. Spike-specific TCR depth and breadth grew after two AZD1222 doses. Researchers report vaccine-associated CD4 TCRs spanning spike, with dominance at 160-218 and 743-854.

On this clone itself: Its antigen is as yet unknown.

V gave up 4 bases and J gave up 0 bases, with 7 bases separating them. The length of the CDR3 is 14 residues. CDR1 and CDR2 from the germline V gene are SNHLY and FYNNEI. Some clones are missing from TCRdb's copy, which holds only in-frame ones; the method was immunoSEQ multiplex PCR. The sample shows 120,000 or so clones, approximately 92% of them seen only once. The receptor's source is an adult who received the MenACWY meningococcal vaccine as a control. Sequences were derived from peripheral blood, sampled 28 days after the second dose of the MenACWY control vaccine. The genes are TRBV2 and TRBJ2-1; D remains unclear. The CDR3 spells CASSVQSSYNEQFF. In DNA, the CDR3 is TGTGCCAGCAGTGTTCAGAGCTCCTACAATGAGCAGTTCTTC.